Each of the 5 T cell receptor beta chains below was sequenced from the same sample in a study of blood T cells in healthy people across ages. Through a sample-barcoded 5' primer and a J-beta primer mix, a second PCR was run for roughly 6 to 12 cycles. One entry per CDR3 protein, called by TCRdb with MiXCR from the 5' RACE reads. Here the sample spans some 1,800,000 distinct CDR3 sequences, about 39% being singletons. Sequenced material: blood. These receptors originate from a human donor in good health.

The V call is TRBV28, the J call TRBJ2-7, with TRBD2 identical over 7 bases. From germline, CDR1 is MDHEN and CDR2 SYDVKM. V shed 5 bases, J shed 0 bases, and the junction held 13 bases outside the gene matches. The length of the CDR3 is 17 residues. The CDR3 spells CASSPSARAGSSYEQYF. In DNA, the CDR3 is TGTGCCAGCAGTCCCTCTGCACGAGCGGGGAGCTCCTACGAGCAGTACTTC.

The gene calls are TRBV7-8 and TRBJ2-3, with 16 bases matching TRBD2. V shed 4 bases, J shed 6 bases, and the junction held 7 bases outside the gene matches. The CDR3 sequence is 17 residues long. Germline values: CDR1 SGHVS, CDR2 FQNEAQ. CDR3 DNA sequence: TGTGCCAGCAGCTGGGGACTAGCGGGGGGGCCAGACGATACGCAGTATTTT. Translated: CASSWGLAGGPDDTQYF.

This clonotype appeared a few times. V gene TRBV28 combines with J gene TRBJ1-5, with TRBD1 matching 7 bases. Losses at the gene ends were 3 bases for V and 4 bases for J; bases not matched to a gene: 9. The CDR3 is 16 residues long. Germline CDR1 reads MDHEN; CDR2 reads SYDVKM. This chain's CDR3 is CASSLSGRGRNQPQHF. CDR3 bases: TGTGCCAGCAGTTTGAGTGGGAGGGGGCGAAATCAGCCCCAGCATTTT.

This clonotype was observed a few times. Written as DNA, the CDR3 is TGTGCCAGCAGTTTGGTGCGTTTCTATGGCTACACCTTC. It codes for CASSLVRFYGYTF. The rearrangement links TRBV28 to TRBJ1-2; no clear D. The CDR3 spans 13 residues. The V end was cut by 3 bases, the J end by 4 bases, with 9 bases between. Germline V gene sequence: CDR1 MDHEN, CDR2 SYDVKM.

The chain has TRBV21-1 and TRBJ2-7; the D call of TRBD1 is as the table states it, not checked on the DNA. TRBV21-1 is recorded as a pseudogene. The CDR3 sequence is 16 residues long. Written as DNA, the CDR3 is TGTGCCAGCAGACAGTTCCCAACAGGACAGGACTACGAGCAGTACTTC. The encoded protein is CASRQFPTGQDYEQYF.